One sample yielded the 16 T cell receptor beta chains listed below, sequenced in a study of cytomegalovirus exposure and HLA in healthy donors. The primer mix had 60 Vbeta and 13 Jbeta primers. Data came from immunoSEQ multiplex PCR; TCRdb stores just in-frame clones and leaves some out. This sample has about 67,000 clones; roughly 65% occur once, and the top ten carry 2% to 2.5%. The material sequenced was PBMCs. The receptor source for this set is a woman aged 25-40 years in good health and CMV-seronegative.

This chain links TRBV25-1 with TRBJ1-6; TRBD1 is a possible D gene (5 bases). V was cut by 2 bases and J by 9 bases, with 14 bases left in between. CDR1 and CDR2 from the germline V gene are MGHDK and SYGVNS. CDR3 length: 15 residues. CDR3 in amino acids: CASSEQGGLGSPLHF. As DNA, the CDR3 is TGTGCCAGCAGTGAACAGGGCGGCTTAGGTTCACCCCTCCACTTT.

The V and J genes are TRBV6-5 and TRBJ1-5, with TRBD1 identical over 9 bases. This CDR3 is built from 15 residues. Germline values: CDR1 MNHEY, CDR2 SVGAGI. After removal of 4 bases from V and 7 bases from J, the junction contained 8 bases not matched to a gene. CDR3 sequence (DNA): TGTGCCAGCAGTTTGGGACAGGGTATAGGGCAGCCCCAGCATTTT. This gives the protein CASSLGQGIGQPQHF.

V usage is TRBV7-8 and J usage is TRBJ2-6; a weak D match, TRBD1 (5 bases). With 3 bases removed from V and 2 bases from J, the gap between germline ends came to 14 bases. The CDR3 contains 17 residues. Looked up from germline, CDR1 is SGHVS and CDR2 is FQNEAQ. The CDR3 region is CASSFQYRGTGANVLTF. CDR3 coding DNA: TGTGCCAGCAGCTTCCAGTATAGGGGTACTGGGGCCAACGTCCTGACTTTC.

In nucleotides, the CDR3 is TGTGCCAGCAGGGTAGCGGGGGGGCGTTTCGATGAGCAGTTCTTC. As protein: CASRVAGGRFDEQFF. The rearrangement joins TRBV6-1 to TRBJ2-1; 11 bases are shared with TRBD2. The CDR3 contains 15 residues. Germline values: CDR1 MNHNS, CDR2 SASEGT. The J segment lost 8 bases and the V segment lost 6 bases, leaving 9 bases of the junction unmatched.

J is TRBJ1-5 and V is TRBV6-1; D is uncertain. The germline V and J ends were trimmed by 8 bases and 3 bases, with 5 bases remaining between them. The length of the CDR3 is 11 residues. Germline V gene lookup returns CDR1 MNHNS and CDR2 SASEGT. The CDR3 loop is CASHNNQPQHF. CDR3 DNA sequence: TGTGCCAGCCACAACAATCAGCCCCAGCATTTT.

This chain connects TRBV5-4 to TRBJ1-6; the D gene is possibly TRBD1 (6 bases). The CDR3 has 15 amino acids. Deletions cut 4 bases from V and 9 bases from J, with 17 bases between. CDR1 and CDR2 (germline): SGHNT, YYREEE (reference sequence). CDR3 bases: TGTGCCAGCAGCCTCGGACAGACTAAAGGTTCACCCCTCCACTTT. This gives the protein CASSLGQTKGSPLHF.

This clone was picked up a small number of times. The chain joins TRBV6-1 to TRBJ1-2; TRBD1 aligns across 7 bases. Germline CDR1 reads MNHNS; CDR2 reads SASEGT. There are 15 residues in the CDR3. V lost 5 bases, J lost 0 bases, and 6 bases stayed unmatched. The CDR3 DNA reads TGTGCCAGCAGTATATGGGACAGCCCTAACTATGGCTACACCTTC. It specifies CASSIWDSPNYGYTF.

The gene calls are TRBV19 and TRBJ2-1, with a weak D call TRBD2 (6 bases). V was shortened by 1 base and J by 3 bases, with 10 bases between the two germline ends. The length of the CDR3 is 15 residues. Germline lookup yields CDR1 LNHDA and CDR2 SQIVND (reference sequence). CDR3 loop: CASSIAGDHYNEQFF. The CDR3 DNA reads as TGTGCCAGTAGTATAGCGGGAGATCACTACAATGAGCAGTTCTTC.

V usage is TRBV5-1 and J usage is TRBJ1-5; 11 positions match TRBD1. There are 16 residues in the CDR3. The junction had 5 bases not matched to a gene; V was cut back by 2 bases and J by 4 bases. Germline loops: CDR1 SGHRS, CDR2 YFSETQ. As DNA, the CDR3 is TGCGCCAGCAGCTTCGGGACAGGGGGTAAAAATCAGCCCCAGCATTTT. It yields the protein CASSFGTGGKNQPQHF.

This rearrangement joins TRBV30 to TRBJ1-5; 8 bases match TRBD1. This CDR3 spans 16 amino acids. Germline trimming cut 5 bases from V and 2 bases from J; bases unmatched to any gene: 11. In germline, CDR1 is GTSNPN, CDR2 SVGIG (reference sequence). The CDR3 sequence is CAWAGQAIAGNQPQHF. The CDR3 DNA follows: TGTGCCTGGGCGGGACAGGCCATCGCTGGCAATCAGCCCCAGCATTTT.

The CDR3 here is CASSPGLGQPQHF. CDR3 sequence (DNA): TGCGCCAGCAGCCCAGGGTTGGGGCAGCCCCAGCATTTT. The gene calls are TRBV5-1 and TRBJ1-5; a weak D match, TRBD1 (5 bases). V was shortened by 4 bases and J by 7 bases, with 12 bases between the two germline ends. Germline CDR1 SGHRS, CDR2 YFSETQ. The CDR3 sequence is 13 residues long.

The chain has TRBV7-2 and TRBJ2-7; TRBD2 matches 14 bases. V was clipped by 3 bases and J by 0 bases; unmatched bases: 7. The CDR3 sequence is 18 residues long. The germline V gene has CDR1 SGHTA and CDR2 FQGNSA. The CDR3 DNA is TGTGCCAGCAGCTTCAGACTAGCGGGGGGGCTTTTCTCCTACGAGCAGTACTTC. Translating gives CASSFRLAGGLFSYEQYF.

The CDR3 sequence: CASSIEQGARTEAFF. Written as DNA, the CDR3 is TGTGCCAGCTCCATCGAACAGGGGGCTAGGACTGAAGCTTTCTTT. The chain couples TRBV18 to TRBJ1-1; 9 bases agree with TRBD1. Trimming at V came to 6 bases and at J to 5 bases, leaving 10 bases not matched to a gene. CDR1 and CDR2 (germline): KGHSH, LQKENI. This CDR3 is 15 amino acids long. The full variable domain, rest sourced from reference TRBV18 and TRBJ1-1, is NAGVMQNPRHLVRRRGQEARLRCSPMKGHSHVYWYRQLPEEGLKFMVYLQKENIIDESGMPKERFSAEFPKEGPSILRIQQVVRGDSAAYFCASSIEQGARTEAFFGQGTRLTVV.

This chain connects TRBV9 to TRBJ2-7, with 10 positions matching TRBD1. V was clipped by 0 bases and J by 9 bases; unmatched bases: 12. The germline gives CDR1 SGDLS, CDR2 YYNGEE. This CDR3 contains 16 residues. The CDR3 DNA follows: TGTGCCAGCAGCGTAGATCCGGGGACAGGGGCCGGGAGGCAGTACTTC. This gives the protein CASSVDPGTGAGRQYF.

The V call is TRBV9, the J call TRBJ2-1, with 11 nucleotides matching TRBD2. V lost 4 bases to trimming and J lost 10 bases; unmatched junction nucleotides: 7. The length of the CDR3 is 14 residues. The germline V gene has CDR1 SGDLS and CDR2 YYNGEE. CDR3 in amino acids: CASSPLAGGDEQFF. The CDR3 DNA sequence: TGTGCCAGCAGCCCCCTAGCGGGGGGCGACGAGCAGTTCTTC. The variable domain in full, completed from reference TRBV9 and TRBJ2-1, reads DSGVTQTPKHLITATGQRVTLRCSPRSGDLSVYWYQQSLDQGLQFLIQYYNGEERAKGNILERFSAQQFPDLHSELNLSSLELGDSALYFCASSPLAGGDEQFFGPGTRLTVL.

The chain couples TRBV10-3 to TRBJ1-2, with 8 bases aligning to TRBD1. The ends lost 6 bases at V and 0 bases at J; junction bases unmatched: 6. Germline V gives CDR1 ENHRY, CDR2 SYGVKD. The CDR3 covers 15 residues. Here the CDR3 reads CAISGQGQSNYGYTF. DNA of the CDR3: TGTGCCATCAGCGGACAGGGTCAATCTAACTATGGCTACACCTTC.